This T cell receptor (beta chain) stems from a study of T cell repertoires in cytomegalovirus infection. The overall study: Carrying CMV and the relevant HLA type showed in public TCR beta signatures.

TCRdb called the reads again in MiXCR, with one record for every CDR3 protein. Counted here are 900,000 to 950,000 distinct CDR3 sequences, roughly 31% occurring once; the ten biggest clones make up around an eighth. This clonotype occurred a few times. Its antigen is as yet unknown. The CDR3 has 15 residues. V shed 0 bases and J shed 1 base, with 5 bases lying between them. Per germline, CDR1 KGHDR and CDR2 SFDVKD. Sequencing was performed on cultured CD8+ T cells from PBMCs, taken from culture after CMV antigen stimulation. The chain recombines TRBV24-1 with TRBJ2-2; D is undetermined. The sequence came from a human donor in good health (CMV status not recorded). Some clones in this sample may be carry-over from other donors' samples. The CDR3 loop reads CATSDLYRNTGELFF. The CDR3 DNA follows: TGTGCCACCAGTGATTTGTACAGGAACACCGGGGAGCTGTTTTTT.